This TCR beta chain comes out of a study of shared clonotypes between healthy human individuals. Findings of the study overall: It was the non-shared clonotypes that had lower generation probabilities than clonotypes shared by all four donors. Depth was large, yet rarefaction showed that sorted-subset sequencing was incomplete.

As regards this clone: The antigen remains undetermined.

CDR3 length equals 18 residues. CDR1 SEHNR and CDR2 FQNEAQ come from the germline V gene (reference sequence). V was clipped by 6 bases and J by 0 bases; unmatched bases: 9. At deep level, the assay was performed. Authors' analysis steps: ImmunoSEQ junction-only sequences lacked quality scores, so their filtering differed. Profiled with immunoSEQ multiplex PCR; TCRdb holds only in-frame clones, not every one. That table is the source of V, J and clone size, and D and trimming were worked out from the DNA. The profile shows 500,000 to 550,000 clones, roughly 95% of them singletons. The V call is TRBV7-9, the J call TRBJ2-1; 12 bases agree with TRBD2. Sequencing was performed on naive CD4+ T cells sorted from blood. Specified subset: CD45RA+ positively selected. This clonotype was sampled from a woman in her 30s in good health. This CDR3 is CASRSGLAGPSSYNEQFF. CDR3 nucleotide sequence: TGTGCCAGCAGATCGGGACTAGCGGGCCCGAGCTCCTACAATGAGCAGTTCTTC.